This note documents a single TCR beta chain sequence. Its recognized antigen is unknown. Per-nucleotide qualities are absent, and no much larger clonotype sits a single base away. From the cysteine through the phenylalanine, the CDR3 covers 15 amino acids. Only the CDR3 DNA stays, 45 bases, in frame from base 1. Trimming removed 5 bases from V and 9 bases from J; the gene matches leave 9 bases unexplained. Based on the germline V gene (reference sequence), the CDR1 and CDR2 sequences are LNHDA and SQIVND. These data originate in a study of cytomegalovirus exposure and HLA in healthy donors (dated by TCRdb to about 2017). General notes on the study: An earlier analysis of several hundred of the donors reported 250 to 300 Gb of sequence data and 120 million or so unique TCR beta sequences from 190 million or so T cells. About 280 gigabases of sequencing data and roughly 90 million unique TCR sequences were included in an early release covering about 600 HLA-typed donors. Of the roughly 400 genotyped donors, about 80% fell in the genetic ancestry cluster associated with self-reported Caucasian donors. The study aimed to test whether signatures of past pathogen exposure could be identified by cataloging public T cell receptors. Using immunosequencing, the study profiled T cell repertoires from around 670 subjects and related those repertoires to cytomegalovirus serostatus. Besides the first cohort of approximately 710 subjects, a separate validation cohort made up of 120 or so different subjects was used. High-throughput TCR immunosequencing, statistical association of individual TCRs with disease status, and machine learning were combined to predict cytomegalovirus infection status. To study patterns of TCR occurrence, a later analysis re-analyzed previously published TCR beta repertoires from around 660 donors and added high-resolution HLA genotyping. Rather than drawing on any new phenotypic data, the later analysis identified candidate immune exposures from TCR beta sequences and the way those sequences occurred across donors. To decide whether each TCR beta V gene segment behaved as functional or pseudogenic, an earlier analysis of fewer than 750 of the donors relied on high-throughput TCR beta sequencing. Donor age, sex, ethnicity and CMV serostatus were collected together with the repertoire data. A later genetic analysis took genome-wide SNP genotypes for about three fifths of the roughly 670 donors and used that subset as a discovery cohort. Every discovery cohort repertoire had been produced on one sequencing platform. Class I and class II HLA loci were covered by the typing at four-digit resolution. The number of donors typed differed by locus, with about 629-630 for A, B, C, DRB1 and DQB1, over 500 for DQA1, approximately 570 for DPA1, and some 440 for DPB1. Roughly five DR-DQ haplotypes were treated as single units for association and clustering because of strong linkage in the cohort. Across some 400 genotyped donors of the cohort, an average of about 240,000 unique TCR beta nucleotide sequences per donor were sequenced, and approximately 17% of those sequences were non-productive. General conclusions and limits of the study: In an earlier analysis of roughly 560 of the donors, most TCR beta V segments were observed in productive rearrangements about 90% or about 30% of the time, broadly matching IMGT annotations. Compared with equally common non-associated chains, HLA-associated TCR beta chains in a later analysis were more clonally expanded and had lower generation probabilities. Because counts were too low, around 17 rarely observed V segments, including chromosome 9 orphons, were left out of the earlier analysis of approximately 500 of the donors. Because some donors lacked HLA typing at each locus, the association tests relied only on the typed subset. In vitro tests confirmed that a few of the cytomegalovirus-associated TCR beta chains recognize cytomegalovirus antigens. The authors suggested that the approach could potentially be extended to other disease states and immunological phenotypes. When HLA alleles, especially DR and DQ, strongly co-occurred, attributing TCR associations to individual alleles was difficult. The presence/absence analyses assumed that sequencing depth was roughly uniform across donors, and that assumption may not be true. Correlated functional status among segregating V segments might be attributable to linkage disequilibrium, but an unknown experimental factor could not be ruled out. The only immune exposure information available for the cohort was CMV serostatus. A later analysis reported that several top co-occurrence clusters appeared linked to parvovirus B19, influenza, CMV and Epstein-Barr virus. Most TCR sequences were observed very rarely across donors, whereas some public TCRs were present in many individuals. Specific HLA alleles were associated with 15,000 to 20,000 TCR beta sequences at a false discovery rate of 0.05 in a later analysis. The sequencing pipeline was judged likely to have produced a cluster of highly shared sequence variants as a technical artifact. The study listed approximately 150 TCR beta chains as associated with cytomegalovirus. In a later analysis, TCR association rates were found to vary across HLA loci, with the most associated TCRs seen for DRB1 alleles and the fewest for HLA-C alleles. A later analysis found that most CMV-associated TCR beta chains appeared HLA-restricted, with HLA associations seemingly driven largely by CMV exposure. Only TCR beta chains were sequenced in this cohort, and the absence of alpha or paired-chain data limited detectable features. According to a later genetic analysis, donors in an Asian-associated ancestry cluster had fewer N-insertions in productive TCRs than the approximately 670-donor mean. Because the 87-base-pair reads could not distinguish some IMGT-functional V segments, including TRBV6-2 and TRBV6-3, those segments were excluded. The classifier was reported to diagnose cytomegalovirus status with high specificity and sensitivity in both the original cohort and the validation cohort. An association between a missense DCLRE1C variant and V-gene and J-gene trimming of TCR beta chains was found in a later genetic analysis and replicated in an independent cohort. A further reported finding was that TCR beta sequences accurately predicted the HLA-A and HLA-B alleles for most subjects in the first cohort.

The library came from the immunoSEQ multiplex PCR assay. For the multiplex PCR, a mixture combining 60 forward primers for TCR Vbeta segments and 13 reverse primers for TCR Jbeta segments was used. The CDR3 region of rearranged TCR beta genes was amplified from genomic DNA by a multiplex PCR assay. The amplified TCR beta libraries were sequenced on the Illumina HiSeq System as 87-base-pair reads. Regarding the original processing steps: A later analysis counted 65 million to 90 million unique TCR beta chains across the 550 to 800 repertoires, and approximately 11 million of these chains were shared by at least two donors. A nearest-neighbor algorithm error-corrected the raw reads and collapsed the reads into unique sequences, merging closely related sequences to remove PCR and sequencing errors. CDR3 sequences were aligned to IMGT reference sequences to assign V, D and J gene segments. Each retained sequence needed at least a six-nucleotide match to both a V gene segment and a J gene segment. A rearrangement was called productive if the CDR3 had no stop codons and remained in frame with V and J, and every other rearrangement was called non-productive. Following IMGT convention, CDR3 was defined as the stretch from the second conserved V-encoded cysteine to the conserved J-encoded phenylalanine. The earlier analysis of 450 to 750 of the donors excluded any sequence lacking an unambiguous match to a single V gene segment. An earlier analysis of a few hundred of the donors classified V segments as functional when productive rearrangements were above 56.7% and as segregating when the standard deviation between donors was above 5%. A statistical classification framework was built to diagnose cytomegalovirus status from the catalog of TCR beta chain sequences. V and J gene assignment, in a later analysis, came from comparing TCR nucleotide sequences with IMGT/GENE-DB human TR gene sequences. Using the TCRdist pipeline, a later analysis assigned CDR3 sequences along with most-parsimonious VDJ recombination scenarios. A later analysis defined each TCR beta chain by its CDR3 amino acid sequence plus V-gene family, and excluded reads lacking a unique V-gene family. A later analysis removed several hundred highly shared, low-generation-probability nucleotide sequences to deal with suspected cross-contamination and a sequencing artifact. For each public chain, a later analysis derived a clonal expansion index from normalized ranks of inferred template counts within each repertoire. Generation probabilities in a later analysis came from a VDJ recombination model fitted to out-of-frame rearrangements, and those results were checked against IGoR. A later analysis scored TCR-TCR, TCR-HLA and TCR-CMV co-occurrence with hypergeometric tests, applying a repertoire-size bias correction to TCR pairs. To estimate false discovery rates, a later analysis permuted the HLA or CMV assignments 20 times. In a later analysis, co-occurring TCRs were grouped with DBSCAN, and TCRdist sequence similarity was added when clustering was performed within HLA-allele-positive subsets. Repertoires with fewer than 30,000 or more than 120,000 public chains were left out of co-occurrence clustering, as were a handful of repertoires with anomalous nucleotide sharing. Drawn from immuneACCESS, this table holds only the in-frame rearrangements with V and J called that TCRdb kept. Clones are partly lost; checked studies trace under half to an unresolved V gene and leave the rest unexplained. Clonal size and the V and J genes are those of that table, whereas D and trimming came from the DNA. This sample gives tens of thousands of clones in total; around 81% of them show up just once. 4.5% to 7% of the sample rests with the top ten.

In total, approximately 610 healthy bone marrow donors made up the cohort. At the time of sampling, every cohort member was nominally healthy, though immune exposures that went unrecorded were likely present. The donor tested CMV seropositive, placing the donor among the 290 or so seropositive members of the cohort. Every donor gave a peripheral blood sample, and the peripheral blood mononuclear cells from that sample were used for TCR beta sequencing. Genomic DNA extraction from the blood cell samples was performed with the Qiagen DNeasy Blood Extraction Kit. The sample taken for sequencing was PBMCs. The rearranged segments are TRBV19 and TRBJ2-1; 11 of the junction bases match TRBD2. The receptor was isolated from a male donor in good health and CMV-seropositive. For the CDR3, the sequence is CASSLLAGGQSEQFF. The sequenced DNA is TGTGCCAGTAGTCTGTTAGCGGGAGGGCAGAGTGAGCAGTTCTTC.